This TCR beta chain was profiled in a study of blood T cell repertoires in COVID-19. In the authors' workflow: Scientists estimated how many nucleated cells there were by amplifying reference gene primers. Repertoires were generated with immunoSEQ multiplex PCR, while TCRdb's copy carries only in-frame clones and drops some. D and trimming come from the DNA, and the V and J calls and clone size come from that table. Of tens of thousands of clones listed, around 83% are singletons. The CDR3 has 15 residues. Trimming cost V 4 bases and J 5 bases, with 18 bases left between them. CDR1 MDHEN and CDR2 SYDVKM come from the germline V gene.

The chain recombines TRBV28 with TRBJ2-7; D may be TRBD1 (6 bases). The clonotype was recovered from a man aged 45-65 years with acute or convalescent COVID-19. The specimen was peripheral blood. CDR3 residues: CASSSPMDRRHEQYF. The CDR3 DNA reads TGTGCCAGCAGTTCACCGATGGACAGAAGACACGAGCAGTACTTC.